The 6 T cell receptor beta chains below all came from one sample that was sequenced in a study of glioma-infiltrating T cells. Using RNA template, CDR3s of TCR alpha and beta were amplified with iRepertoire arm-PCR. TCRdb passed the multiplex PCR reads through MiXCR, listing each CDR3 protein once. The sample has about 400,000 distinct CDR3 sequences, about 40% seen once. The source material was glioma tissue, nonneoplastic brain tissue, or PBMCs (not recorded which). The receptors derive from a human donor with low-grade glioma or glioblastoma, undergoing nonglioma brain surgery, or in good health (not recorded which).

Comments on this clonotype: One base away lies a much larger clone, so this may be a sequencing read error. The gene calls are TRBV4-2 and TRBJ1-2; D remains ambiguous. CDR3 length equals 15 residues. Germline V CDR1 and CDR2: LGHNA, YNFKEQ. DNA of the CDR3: TGTGGCAGCAGCCAAGCTGTCACGGCGGACTATGGCTACACCTTC. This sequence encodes CGSSQAVTADYGYTF.

The CDR3 region is CACPGQGTYNEQFF. The CDR3 bases are TGTGCCTGCCCGGGACAGGGAACCTACAATGAGCAGTTCTTC. The V and J genes are TRBV7-2 and TRBJ2-1, with TRBD1 identical over 9 bases. The length of the CDR3 is 14 residues. The V gene end was trimmed by 11 bases and the J gene end by 2 bases; junction bases not matched to a gene: 7. The germline gives CDR1 SGHTA, CDR2 FQGNSA.

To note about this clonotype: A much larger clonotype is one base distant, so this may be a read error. In DNA, the CDR3 is TGTGCCAGCAGTCCGATTCTCAATTTTCAGGGGGATGAGCAGTACTTC. This translates into CASSPILNFQGDEQYF. The chain recombines TRBV27 with TRBJ2-7; 7 nucleotides align to TRBD1. The J segment lost 7 bases and the V segment lost 5 bases, leaving 17 bases of the junction unmatched. Germline V gene sequence: CDR1 MNHEY, CDR2 SMNVEV (reference sequence). The CDR3 length is 16 residues.

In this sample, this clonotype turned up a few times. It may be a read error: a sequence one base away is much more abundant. As DNA, the CDR3 is TGTGCCAGCAGTCGGACAGCGATATACAATCACCCCCAGCATTTT. Protein product: CASSRTAIYNHPQHF. V gene TRBV6-2 or TRBV6-3 combines with J gene TRBJ1-5; possibly TRBD1 for D (6 bases). Per germline, CDR1 MNHEY and CDR2 SVGEGT. The CDR3 is 15 residues long.

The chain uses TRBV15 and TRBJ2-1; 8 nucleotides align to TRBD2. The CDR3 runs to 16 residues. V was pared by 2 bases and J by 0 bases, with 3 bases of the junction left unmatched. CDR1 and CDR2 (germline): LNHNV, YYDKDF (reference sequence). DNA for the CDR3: TGTGCCACCAGCAGACTAGCGGGCGGCTCCTACAATGAGCAGTTCTTC. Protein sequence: CATSRLAGGSYNEQFF.

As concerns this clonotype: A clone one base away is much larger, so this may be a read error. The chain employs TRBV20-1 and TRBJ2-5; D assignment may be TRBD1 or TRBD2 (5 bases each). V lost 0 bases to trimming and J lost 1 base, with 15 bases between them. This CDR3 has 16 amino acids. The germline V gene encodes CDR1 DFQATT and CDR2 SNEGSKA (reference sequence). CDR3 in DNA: TGCAGTGCTAGAGATTACGTATCGGGGCCCCAAGAGACCCAGTACTTC. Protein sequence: CSARDYVSGPQETQYF.